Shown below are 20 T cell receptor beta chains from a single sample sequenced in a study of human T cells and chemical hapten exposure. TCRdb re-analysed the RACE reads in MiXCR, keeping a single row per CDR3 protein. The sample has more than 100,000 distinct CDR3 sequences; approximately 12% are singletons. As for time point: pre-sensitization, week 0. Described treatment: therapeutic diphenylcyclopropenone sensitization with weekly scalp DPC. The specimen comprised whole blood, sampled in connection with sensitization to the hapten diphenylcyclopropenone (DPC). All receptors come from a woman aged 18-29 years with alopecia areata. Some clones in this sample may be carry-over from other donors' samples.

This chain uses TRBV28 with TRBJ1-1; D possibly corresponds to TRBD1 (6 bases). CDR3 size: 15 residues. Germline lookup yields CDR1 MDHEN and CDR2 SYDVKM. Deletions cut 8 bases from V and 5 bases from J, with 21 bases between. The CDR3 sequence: CASQTQPAQGTEAFF. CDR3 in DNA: TGTGCCAGCCAGACTCAACCCGCACAGGGAACTGAAGCTTTCTTT.

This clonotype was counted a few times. The DNA for the CDR3 is TGTGCCAGTCGACCCCAGTACACAGATACGCAGTATTTT. It is translated as CASRPQYTDTQYF. V usage is TRBV5-4 and J usage is TRBJ2-3, with unresolved D. The CDR3 loop spans 13 amino acids. The ends were cut back, 8 bases at V and 2 bases at J, with 12 bases in the middle. The V gene's germline CDR1 is SGHNT and CDR2 YYREEE (reference sequence). Combining the CDR3 with reference TRBV5-4 and TRBJ2-3 gives the whole variable domain ETGVTQSPTHLIKTRGQQVTLRCSSQSGHNTVSWYQQALGQGPQFIFQYYREEENGRGNFPPRFSGLQFPNYSSELNVNALELDDSALYLCASRPQYTDTQYFGPGTRLTVL.

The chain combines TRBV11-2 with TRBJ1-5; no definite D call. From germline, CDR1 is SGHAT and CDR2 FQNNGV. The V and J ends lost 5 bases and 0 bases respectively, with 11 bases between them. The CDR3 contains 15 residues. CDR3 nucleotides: TGTGCCAGCAGCGAACACGGATTTAGCAATCAGCCCCAGCATTTT. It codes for CASSEHGFSNQPQHF.

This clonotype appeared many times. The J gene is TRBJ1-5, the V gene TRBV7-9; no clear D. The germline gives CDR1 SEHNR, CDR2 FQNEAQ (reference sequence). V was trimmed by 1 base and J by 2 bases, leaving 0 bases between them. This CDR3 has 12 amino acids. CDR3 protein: CASSLGNQPQHF. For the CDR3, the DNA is TGTGCCAGCAGCTTAGGCAATCAGCCCCAGCATTTT. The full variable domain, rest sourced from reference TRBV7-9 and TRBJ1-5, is DTGVSQNPRHKITKRGQNVTFRCDPISEHNRLYWYRQTLGQGPEFLTYFQNEAQLEKSRLLSDRFSAERPKGSFSTLEIQRTEQGDSAMYLCASSLGNQPQHFGDGTRLSIL.

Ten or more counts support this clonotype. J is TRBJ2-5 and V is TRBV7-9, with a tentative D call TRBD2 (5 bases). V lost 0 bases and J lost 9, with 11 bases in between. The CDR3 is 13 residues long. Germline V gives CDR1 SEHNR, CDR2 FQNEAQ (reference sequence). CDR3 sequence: CASSLAEAQPQYF. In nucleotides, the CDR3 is TGTGCCAGCAGCTTAGCGGAGGCGCAGCCCCAGTACTTC.

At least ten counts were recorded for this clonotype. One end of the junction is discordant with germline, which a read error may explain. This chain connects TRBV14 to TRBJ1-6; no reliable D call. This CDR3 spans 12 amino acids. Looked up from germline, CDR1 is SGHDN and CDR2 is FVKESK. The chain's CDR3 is CASSQEKSGRNF. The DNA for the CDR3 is TGTGCCAGCAGCCAAGAAAAGTCAGGAAGGAACTTT. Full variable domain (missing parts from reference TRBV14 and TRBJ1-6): EAGVTQFPSHSVIEKGQTVTLRCDPISGHDNLYWYRRVMGKEIKFLLHFVKESKQDESGMPNNRFLAERTGGTYSTLKVQPAELEDSGVYFCASSQEKSGRNFGNGTRLTVT.

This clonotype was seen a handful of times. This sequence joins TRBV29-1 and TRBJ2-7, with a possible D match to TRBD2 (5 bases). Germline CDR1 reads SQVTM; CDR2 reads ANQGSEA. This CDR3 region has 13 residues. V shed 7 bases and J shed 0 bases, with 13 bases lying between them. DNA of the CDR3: TGCAGCGCCATGCGGGCCGACTCCTACGAGCAGTACTTC. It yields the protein CSAMRADSYEQYF.

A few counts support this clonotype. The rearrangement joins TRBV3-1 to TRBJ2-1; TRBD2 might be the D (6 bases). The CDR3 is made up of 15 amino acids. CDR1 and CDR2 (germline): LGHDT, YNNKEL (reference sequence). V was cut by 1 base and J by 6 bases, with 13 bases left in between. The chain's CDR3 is CASSQGAGGGNEQFF. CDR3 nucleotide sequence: TGTGCCAGCAGCCAAGGGGCTGGGGGAGGCAATGAGCAGTTCTTC.

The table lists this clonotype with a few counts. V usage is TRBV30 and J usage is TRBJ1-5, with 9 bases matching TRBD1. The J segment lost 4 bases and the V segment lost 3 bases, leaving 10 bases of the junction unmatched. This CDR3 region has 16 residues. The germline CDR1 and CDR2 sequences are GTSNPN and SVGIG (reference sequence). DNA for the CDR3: TGTGCCTGGAGCCTTACCGGGACAGGGAGGAATCAGCCCCAGCATTTT. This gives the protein CAWSLTGTGRNQPQHF.

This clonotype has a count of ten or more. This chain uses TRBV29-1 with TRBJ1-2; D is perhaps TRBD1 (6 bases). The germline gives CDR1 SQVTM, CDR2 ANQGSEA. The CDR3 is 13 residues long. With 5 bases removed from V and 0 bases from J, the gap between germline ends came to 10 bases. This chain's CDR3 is CSVMDRANYGYTF. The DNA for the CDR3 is TGCAGCGTTATGGACAGAGCTAACTATGGCTACACCTTC.

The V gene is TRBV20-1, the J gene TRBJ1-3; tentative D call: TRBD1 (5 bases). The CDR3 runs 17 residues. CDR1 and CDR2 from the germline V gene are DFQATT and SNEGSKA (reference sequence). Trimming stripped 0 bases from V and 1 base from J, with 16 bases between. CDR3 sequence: CSAREDPTDLSGNTIYF. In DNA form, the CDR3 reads TGCAGTGCTAGAGAGGACCCGACAGATCTTTCTGGAAACACCATATATTTT.

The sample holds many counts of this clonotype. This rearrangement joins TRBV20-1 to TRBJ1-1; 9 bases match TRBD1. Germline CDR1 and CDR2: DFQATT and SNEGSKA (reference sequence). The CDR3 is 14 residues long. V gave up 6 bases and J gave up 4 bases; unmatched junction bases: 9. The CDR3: CSATGTGRPTEAFF. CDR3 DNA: TGCAGTGCAACCGGGACAGGGCGCCCCACTGAAGCTTTCTTT.

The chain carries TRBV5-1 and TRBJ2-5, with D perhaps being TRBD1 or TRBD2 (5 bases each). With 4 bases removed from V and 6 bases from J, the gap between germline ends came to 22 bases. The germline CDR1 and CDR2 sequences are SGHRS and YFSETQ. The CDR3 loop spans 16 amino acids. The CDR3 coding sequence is TGCGCCAGCAGCCCGCGTGGGACCCAGGGAGTCCAGACCCAGTACTTC. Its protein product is CASSPRGTQGVQTQYF.

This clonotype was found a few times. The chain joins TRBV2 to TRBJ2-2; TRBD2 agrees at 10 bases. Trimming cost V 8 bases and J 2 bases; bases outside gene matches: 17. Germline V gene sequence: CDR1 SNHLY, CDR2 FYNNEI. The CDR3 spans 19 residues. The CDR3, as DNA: TGTGCCAGCTCCCACCCCCTCTCTAGCGGGGGCCGTAACACCGGGGAGCTGTTTTTT. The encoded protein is CASSHPLSSGGRNTGELFF.

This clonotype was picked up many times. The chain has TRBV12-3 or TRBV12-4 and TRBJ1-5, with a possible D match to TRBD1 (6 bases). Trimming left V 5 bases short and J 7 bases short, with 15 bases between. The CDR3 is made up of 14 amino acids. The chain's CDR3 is CASSIGGPGQPQHF. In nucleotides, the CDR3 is TGTGCCAGCAGTATCGGGGGCCCAGGCCAGCCCCAGCATTTT.

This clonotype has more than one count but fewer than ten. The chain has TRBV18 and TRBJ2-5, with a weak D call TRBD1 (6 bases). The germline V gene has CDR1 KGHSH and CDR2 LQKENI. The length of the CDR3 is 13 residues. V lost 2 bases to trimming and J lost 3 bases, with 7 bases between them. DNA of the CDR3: TGTGCCAGCTCACCAGGACAGAAAGAGACCCAGTACTTC. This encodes CASSPGQKETQYF.

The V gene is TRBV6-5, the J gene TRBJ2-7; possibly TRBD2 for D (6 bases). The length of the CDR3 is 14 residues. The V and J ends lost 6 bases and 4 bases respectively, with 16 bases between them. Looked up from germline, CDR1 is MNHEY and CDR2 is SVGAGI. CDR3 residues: CASSPGTGMYEQYF. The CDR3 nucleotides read TGTGCCAGCAGCCCCGGGACTGGGATGTACGAGCAGTACTTC.

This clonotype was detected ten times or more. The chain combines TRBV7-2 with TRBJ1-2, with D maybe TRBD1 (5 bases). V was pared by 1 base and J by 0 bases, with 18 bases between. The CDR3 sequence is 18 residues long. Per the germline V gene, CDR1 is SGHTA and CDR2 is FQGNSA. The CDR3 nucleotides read TGTGCCAGCAGCTTAGGTCACCAGGGCCTAGGGGCTAACTATGGCTACACCTTC. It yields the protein CASSLGHQGLGANYGYTF.

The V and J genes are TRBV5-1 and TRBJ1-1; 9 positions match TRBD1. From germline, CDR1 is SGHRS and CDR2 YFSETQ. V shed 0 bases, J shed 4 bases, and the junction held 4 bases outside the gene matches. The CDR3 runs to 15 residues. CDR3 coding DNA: TGCGCCAGCAGCTTGGGGGACAGGGCCCCCACTGAAGCTTTCTTT. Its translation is CASSLGDRAPTEAFF.

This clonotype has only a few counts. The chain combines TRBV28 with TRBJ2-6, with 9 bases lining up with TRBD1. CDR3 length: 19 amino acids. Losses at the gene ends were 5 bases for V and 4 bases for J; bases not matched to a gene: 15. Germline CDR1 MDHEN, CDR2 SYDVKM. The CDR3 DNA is TGTGCCAGCAGTATGCTCTGGGGACAGGGATTCTCCGGGGCCAACGTCCTGACTTTC. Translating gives CASSMLWGQGFSGANVLTF.